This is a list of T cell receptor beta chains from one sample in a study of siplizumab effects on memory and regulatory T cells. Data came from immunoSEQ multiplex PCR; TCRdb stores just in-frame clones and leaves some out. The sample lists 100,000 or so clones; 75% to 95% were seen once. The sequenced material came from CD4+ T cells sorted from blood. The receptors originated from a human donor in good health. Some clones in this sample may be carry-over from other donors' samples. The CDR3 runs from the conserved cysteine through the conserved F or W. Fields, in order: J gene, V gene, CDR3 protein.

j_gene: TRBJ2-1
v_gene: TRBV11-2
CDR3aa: CASSPSRPGGLNEQFF

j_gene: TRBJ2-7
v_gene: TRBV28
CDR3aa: CASNGPRRAFYEQYF

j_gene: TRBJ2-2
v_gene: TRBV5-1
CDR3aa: CASSLQTGYTGELFF

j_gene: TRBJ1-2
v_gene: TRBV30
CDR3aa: CAWSGQFGGYTF

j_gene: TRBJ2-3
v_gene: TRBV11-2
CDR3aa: CASSLGTSQTDTQYF

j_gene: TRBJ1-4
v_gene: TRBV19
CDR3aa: CASSMGTGSTNEKLFF

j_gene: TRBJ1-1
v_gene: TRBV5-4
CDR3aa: CASSLDRNEAFF

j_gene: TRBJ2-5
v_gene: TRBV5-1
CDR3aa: CASGHQETQYF

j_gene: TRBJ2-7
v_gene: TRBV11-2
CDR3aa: CASSLDPGTSGSYYEQYF

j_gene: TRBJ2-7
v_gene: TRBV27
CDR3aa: CASSLLVAGQGAKEQYF

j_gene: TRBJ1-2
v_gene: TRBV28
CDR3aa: CASRSGGYTF

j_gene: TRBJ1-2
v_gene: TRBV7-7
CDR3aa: CASRPKTTEFYGYTF

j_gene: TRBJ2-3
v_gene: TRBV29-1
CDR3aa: CSVDFSGRITDTQYF

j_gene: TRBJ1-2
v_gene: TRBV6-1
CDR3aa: CASSVLGTGIFGYGYTF

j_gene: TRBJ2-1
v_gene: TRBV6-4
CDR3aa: CASSEAGGYNEQFF

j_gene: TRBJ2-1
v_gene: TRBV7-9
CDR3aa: CASSPPPRLAGVKYNEQFF

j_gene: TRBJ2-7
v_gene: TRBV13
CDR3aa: CASSLGQGVLSSYEQYF

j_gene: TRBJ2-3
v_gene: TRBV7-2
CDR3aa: CASRKTGQTDTQYF

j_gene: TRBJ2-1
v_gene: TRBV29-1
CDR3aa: CSASLVDEQFF

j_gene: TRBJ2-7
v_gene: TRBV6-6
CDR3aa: CASRPRQDVYEQYF

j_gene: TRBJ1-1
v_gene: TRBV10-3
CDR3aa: CAIRGDTEAFF

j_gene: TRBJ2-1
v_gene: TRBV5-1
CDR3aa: CASSLLADYNEQFF

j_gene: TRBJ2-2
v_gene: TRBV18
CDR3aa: CASSPGRLSGELFF

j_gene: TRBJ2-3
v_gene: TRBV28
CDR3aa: CASSLGGASTDTQYF

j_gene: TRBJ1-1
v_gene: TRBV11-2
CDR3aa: CASSLVSRRAFIGRAEAFF

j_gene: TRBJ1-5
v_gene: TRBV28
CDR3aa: CASSYRLRGAERPQHF

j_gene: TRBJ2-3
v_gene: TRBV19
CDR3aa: CASSIGMTGGSTDTQYF

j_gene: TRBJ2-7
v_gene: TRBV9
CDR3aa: CASSDEQGYEQYF

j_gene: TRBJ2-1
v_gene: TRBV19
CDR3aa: CASSISSPGLAGLHNGQFF

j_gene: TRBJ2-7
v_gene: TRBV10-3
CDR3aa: CAISGARGHEQYF

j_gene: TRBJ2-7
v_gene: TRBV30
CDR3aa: CAWRPPGAYEQYF

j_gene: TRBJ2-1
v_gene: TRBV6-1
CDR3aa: CASSGGTSGRYNEQFF

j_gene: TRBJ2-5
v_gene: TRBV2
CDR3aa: CASRPAEGQETQYF

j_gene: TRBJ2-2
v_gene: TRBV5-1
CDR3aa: CASSLEVNTGELFF

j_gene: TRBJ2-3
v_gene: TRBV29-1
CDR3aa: CSVEKAVRSDTQYF

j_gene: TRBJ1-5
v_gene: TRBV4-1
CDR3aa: CASSQDDRAIQPQHF